A selection of T cell receptor beta chains follows, all from one sample in a study of vaccination and CD4 T cells after COVID-19. Their cognate antigens are unknown. TCRdb called the PCR reads again in MiXCR, with one record for every CDR3 protein. The repertoire holds about 20,000 distinct CDR3 sequences, with 40% to 45% as singletons. The sequenced material came from CD4+ T cells from blood, cultured in vitro. These receptor sequences come from a human donor who had recovered from COVID-19. Each CDR3 is given with its conserved first and last residue. Each record gives: V gene, clone size, J gene, D gene, CDR3 protein, CDR3 DNA. The D gene is left open where the match is weak. Some rows have no size entry. The others give once, few or many, or a class for an expanded clone.

TRBV20-1,few,TRBJ1-2,-,CSARDDPYGYTF,TGCAGTGCTAGGGATGATCCTTATGGCTACACCTTC
TRBV21-1,few,TRBJ2-7,-,CASSKVHSGQAYEQYF,TGTGCCAGCAGCAAAGTCCACTCCGGACAGGCCTACGAGCAGTACTTC
TRBV20-1,-,TRBJ1-6,-,CSASASYNSPLHF,TGCAGTGCGTCGGCCTCCTATAATTCACCCCTCCACTTT
TRBV7-3,-,TRBJ2-7,-,CASSFDGGIQYF,TGTGCCAGCAGCTTCGACGGGGGAATACAGTACTTC
TRBV7-3,few,TRBJ1-2,-,CASSLHPAQGTGYTF,TGTGCCAGCAGCTTACACCCCGCCCAAGGGACGGGCTACACCTTC
TRBV15,-,TRBJ2-2,TRBD1,CATSRGDRGNTGELFF,TGTGCCACCAGCAGAGGAGACAGGGGAAATACCGGGGAGCTGTTTTTT
TRBV19,-,TRBJ2-3,-,CASSIGWVSLTDTQYF,TGTGCCAGTAGTATTGGGTGGGTTTCACTCACAGATACGCAGTATTTT
TRBV20-1,-,TRBJ2-7,TRBD2,CSAIFPGLAGDGEQYF,TGCAGTGCTATCTTCCCGGGGCTAGCGGGAGATGGCGAGCAGTACTTC
TRBV7-3,-,TRBJ1-3,-,CASSRLGGSGGNTIYF,TGTGCCAGCAGCCGCCTTGGGGGCTCTGGTGGAAACACCATATATTTT
TRBV20-1,-,TRBJ2-1,TRBD2,CSANSIWGASGRSSYNEQFF,TGCAGTGCTAACTCAATATGGGGGGCTAGCGGGAGGTCTTCCTACAATGAGCAGTTCTTC
TRBV19,few,TRBJ1-1,TRBD1,CASSRGQTNTEAFF,TGTGCCAGTAGCCGGGGACAGACGAACACTGAAGCTTTCTTT
TRBV6-5,few,TRBJ2-5,TRBD2,CASSYSSGITQETQYF,TGTGCCAGCAGTTACTCGAGCGGGATTACCCAAGAGACCCAGTACTTC
TRBV5-1,-,TRBJ2-7,-,CASSPISDGYEQYF,TGCGCCAGCAGCCCGATCTCGGACGGCTACGAGCAGTACTTC
TRBV27,few,TRBJ1-1,-,CASSPGVGQPNTEAFF,TGTGCCAGCAGTCCCGGGGTGGGCCAGCCTAACACTGAAGCTTTCTTT
TRBV6-1,few,TRBJ1-1,TRBD1,CASRGDRGPEAFF,TGTGCCAGCAGGGGAGACAGGGGGCCTGAAGCTTTCTTT
TRBV7-2,-,TRBJ2-3,-,CASSLEKLINTQYF,TGTGCCAGCAGCTTAGAGAAGTTAATAAATACGCAGTATTTT
TRBV12-3/TRBV12-4,few,TRBJ1-2,-,CASSLAVTRNYGYTF,TGTGCCAGCAGTTTAGCGGTTACCCGTAACTATGGCTACACCTTC
TRBV29-1,-,TRBJ1-1,-,CSVVTGYRAEAFF,TGCAGCGTAGTCACAGGGTACCGCGCTGAAGCTTTCTTT
TRBV7-9,-,TRBJ2-1,TRBD1,CAVVVRGRGQFF,TGTGCCGTTGTCGTCAGGGGGCGCGGGCAGTTCTTC
TRBV20-1,few,TRBJ2-2,-,CSARIGPTNTGELFF,TGCAGTGCTAGAATTGGGCCGACTAACACCGGGGAGCTGTTTTTT
TRBV11-3,-,TRBJ2-4,TRBD1,CASSLAQGVLAKNIQYF,TGTGCCAGCAGCTTAGCCCAGGGGGTTCTAGCCAAAAACATTCAGTACTTC
TRBV10-3,few,TRBJ2-7,-,CAISGGRRPYEQYF,TGTGCCATCAGTGGGGGACGCAGACCATACGAGCAGTACTTC
TRBV6-1,-,TRBJ1-6,-,CASSFQGPYNSPLHF,TGTGCCAGCAGCTTTCAGGGGCCCTATAATTCACCCCTCCACTTT
TRBV9,once,TRBJ1-1,-,CASSVASVGRNTEAFF,TGTGCCAGCAGCGTAGCTTCGGTTGGACGGAACACTGAAGCTTTCTTT
TRBV11-2,-,TRBJ1-5,-,CASSLGKSTIGNQPQHF,TGTGCCAGCAGCTTAGGGAAGTCTACCATAGGCAATCAGCCCCAGCATTTT
TRBV20-1,-,TRBJ2-5,-,CSAPRGREYQEAQYF,TGCAGTGCCCCCCGGGGGCGGGAGTACCAAGAGGCCCAGTACTTC
TRBV14,few,TRBJ2-7,-,CASSPAPNPAYEQYF,TGTGCCAGCAGCCCGGCCCCGAACCCGGCGTACGAGCAGTACTTC
TRBV7-8,-,TRBJ2-3,-,CASSPSLLTQYF,TGTGCCAGCAGCCCAAGCCTACTTACGCAGTATTTT
TRBV7-8,few,TRBJ2-4,-,CASSLGIWAGNIQYF,TGTGCCAGCAGCTTAGGGATTTGGGCGGGGAACATTCAGTACTTC
TRBV10-2,-,TRBJ2-1,-,CASRRWRSVVNEQFF,TGCGCCAGCAGGAGGTGGAGATCCGTGGTCAATGAGCAGTTCTTC
TRBV24-1,-,TRBJ1-2,TRBD1,CATSEEGQGGTYGYTF,TGTGCCACCAGTGAGGAAGGACAGGGGGGAACCTATGGCTACACCTTC
TRBV5-1,few,TRBJ1-2,TRBD1,CASSLVGQNGYTF,TGCGCCAGCAGCTTGGTGGGACAGAATGGCTACACCTTC
TRBV10-3,few,TRBJ1-5,-,CAISESRDNQPQHF,TGTGCTATCAGTGAGTCCCGTGACAATCAGCCCCAGCATTTT
TRBV6-2/TRBV6-3,-,TRBJ2-5,TRBD1,CASSYTGTGGGETQYF,TGTGCCAGCAGTTACACCGGGACAGGGGGGGGAGAGACCCAGTACTTC
TRBV20-1,few,TRBJ2-4,-,CSASTVAKNIQYF,TGCAGTGCTAGCACGGTAGCCAAAAACATTCAGTACTTC
TRBV20-1,-,TRBJ2-5,-,CSASGVRLGETQYF,TGCAGTGCTAGTGGGGTCCGCCTGGGGGAGACCCAGTACTTC
TRBV27,-,TRBJ2-7,-,CASSSEPQGARYEQYF,TGTGCCAGCAGTTCCGAACCACAGGGAGCTAGGTACGAGCAGTACTTC
TRBV27,-,TRBJ1-2,-,CASSLRSGTSGYTF,TGTGCCAGCAGTTTACGGAGTGGGACAAGTGGCTACACCTTC
TRBV18,-,TRBJ2-7,TRBD2,CASSLSPGISGSSPYEQYF,TGTGCCAGCTCACTCTCCCCCGGGATTAGCGGGAGTTCACCCTACGAGCAGTACTTC
TRBV19,-,TRBJ2-5,-,CASSILGVGDETQYF,TGTGCCAGTAGTATCCTAGGGGTTGGAGATGAGACCCAGTACTTC
TRBV28,-,TRBJ1-2,-,CASSFLPIVNYGYTF,TGTGCCAGCAGTTTCCTTCCGATAGTTAACTATGGCTACACCTTC
TRBV6-1,-,TRBJ2-5,-,CASSPDTSRETQYF,TGTGCCAGCAGTCCGGACACCAGCAGGGAGACCCAGTACTTC
TRBV6-1,few,TRBJ2-5,-,CASSAPGTLGTQYF,TGTGCCAGCAGTGCCCCCGGGACACTCGGGACCCAGTACTTC
TRBV28,once,TRBJ1-4,-,CASNIKGGDEKLFF,TGTGCCAGCAACATAAAGGGTGGCGATGAAAAACTGTTTTTT
TRBV5-4,-,TRBJ1-1,TRBD1,CASSFRYRGNTEAFF,TGTGCCAGCAGCTTCAGGTACAGGGGGAACACTGAAGCTTTCTTT
TRBV7-2,-,TRBJ2-2,-,CASSLYRDLDTGELFF,TGTGCCAGCAGCCTATACAGGGATCTCGACACCGGGGAGCTGTTTTTT